The 13 T cell receptor beta chains below all came from one sample that was sequenced in a study of tissue T cells after allogeneic stem cell transplantation (dated by TCRdb to about 2022). Libraries were prepared through the immunoSEQ multiplex PCR assay. TCRdb's version of the immuneACCESS table is confined to in-frame rearrangements and falls short of the full clone set. An unresolved V gene accounts for under half of the shortfall where checked; the remainder is of unknown origin. The sample records more than 4,000 clones, about 50% of which are singletons. The biggest ten clones account for under 9% of the sample. The label giving this sample's time point can be read as: mouse harvest day 7 after allogeneic transplant. Each mouse graft, delivered by tail vein injection, combined 10^6 splenic CD5+ T cells with 10^7 T-cell-depleted bone marrow cells. The material sequenced was lymph node tissue. These receptors were taken from a female BALB/c mouse given C57BL/6 T cells with graft-versus-host disease after an allogeneic hematopoietic cell transplant.

As concerns this clone: The gene names given are mouse names. The read comes to an end 1 residue before the CDR3 does, leaving the germline J gene to fill in the end. V usage is TRBV13-2 and J usage is TRBJ1-6, with D unresolved. TRBJ1-6 is flagged as an ORF with uncertain function. V lost 0 bases to trimming and J lost 5 bases, with 3 bases between them. Per germline, CDR1 NNHNN and CDR2 SYGAGS (reference sequence). The CDR3 sequence is 13 residues long. The CDR3 here is CASGDADNSPLYF. The covered CDR3 bases are TGTGCCAGCGGTGATGCGGATAATTCGCCCCTCTAC.

To note about this clone: Gene names and germline match the mouse. Read sequence stops 1 residue before the CDR3 end, and the germline J gene provides the missing end. This chain uses TRBV17 with TRBJ2-2; no definite D call. With 0 bases removed from V and 0 bases from J, the gap between germline ends came to 5 bases. Germline V gene data show CDR1 as MNHDT and CDR2 as YYDKIL. The length of the CDR3 is 15 residues. The CDR3 sequence is CASSRDRSNTGQLYF. The part of the CDR3 DNA that was read is TGTGCTAGCAGTAGAGACAGGTCAAACACCGGGCAGCTCTAC.

On this clone: Mouse gene names apply. With the read ending 1 residue before the CDR3 end, the germline J gene is used to fill in that end. The genes are TRBV26 and TRBJ1-4; D remains unclear. The CDR3 runs to 12 residues. The germline V and J ends were trimmed by 2 bases and 5 bases, with 3 bases remaining between them. CDR1 is KGHPV, CDR2 FQNQEV, per germline (reference sequence). Here the CDR3 reads CASSLRNERLFF. CDR3 bases read: TGTGCCAGCAGTCTGAGAAACGAAAGATTATTT. Drawing the rest from reference TRBV26 and TRBJ1-4, the complete variable domain is NSKVIQTPRYLVKGQGQKAKMRCIPEKGHPVVFWYQQNKNNEFKFLINFQNQEVLQQIDMTEKRFSAECPSNSPCSLEIQSSEAGDSALYLCASSLRNERLFFGHGTKLSVL.

This clone showed up just once. Genes and germline come from the mouse. Read sequence stops 1 residue before the CDR3 end, and the germline J gene provides the missing end. The chain is built from TRBV16 and TRBJ2-5; 7 nucleotides match TRBD2. The trim removed 4 bases at V and 3 bases at J, leaving 1 base unmatched. The CDR3 sequence is 13 residues long. CDR1 is SGHSA and CDR2 is FRNQAP in the germline V gene. CDR3 sequence reads: CASSWTGQDTQYF. The part of the CDR3 DNA that was read is TGTGCAAGCAGCTGGACTGGACAAGACACCCAGTAC. The complete variable domain, with remaining parts taken from reference TRBV16 and TRBJ2-5, reads NAGVIQTPRHKVTGKGQEATLWCEPISGHSAVFWYRQTIVQGLEFLTYFRNQAPIDDSGMPKERFSAQMPNQSHSTLKIQSTQPQDSAVYLCASSWTGQDTQYFGPGTRLLVL.

In regard to this clone: These gene names are mouse names. From the germline J gene comes the end of the CDR3, since the read stops 1 residue before it. The chain is built from TRBV26 and TRBJ2-4; D remains unclear. V was cut by 4 bases and J by 0 bases, with 8 bases left in between. Germline V gene data show CDR1 as KGHPV and CDR2 as FQNQEV (reference sequence). This CDR3 is built from 14 residues. CDR3 bases read: TGTGCCAGCAGTCCCCGGCAAAGTCAAAACACCTTGTAC. It encodes CASSPRQSQNTLY. The CDR3 in full is CASSPRQSQNTLYF.

Points on this clone: Genes and germline are mouse. The read stops 1 residue short of the end of the CDR3; the missing end is completed from the germline J gene. V and J are TRBV15 and TRBJ2-7, with D possibly being TRBD2 (6 bases). The CDR3 is 12 amino acids. Germline values: CDR1 SGHND, CDR2 FRSKSL. V was cut by 4 bases and J by 5 bases, with 9 bases left in between. This chain's CDR3 is CASSSTGDEQYF. CDR3 bases read: TGTGCCAGCAGTTCGACTGGTGATGAACAGTAC.

A remark on this clone: Gene names are mouse gene names. The CDR3 end lies 1 residue beyond the end of the read and is filled in from the germline J gene. The chain links TRBV19 to TRBJ1-1; D is unresolved. The CDR3 sequence is 13 residues long. Trimming shortened V by 0 bases and J by 0 bases, and 3 bases separated the two germline ends. Germline V gene data show CDR1 as FNHDT and CDR2 as SITEND (reference sequence). CDR3 DNA, as far as it was read: TGTGCCAGCAGTATAGATGCAAACACAGAAGTCTTC. This translates into CASSIDANTEVF. The entire CDR3 sequence reads CASSIDANTEVFF.

Turning to this clone: Gene and germline names: mouse. The read ends 1 residue shy of where the CDR3 ends; the end is completed using the germline J gene. The chain recombines TRBV16 with TRBJ2-1; the match to TRBD2 covers 9 bases. The CDR3 length is 16 residues. Germline CDR1 reads SGHSA; CDR2 reads FRNQAP. Germline trimming cut 0 bases from V and 3 bases from J; bases unmatched to any gene: 3. The sequenced CDR3 bases are TGTGCAAGCAGCTTAGAACTGGGGGGCGGCTATGCTGAGCAGTTC. It specifies CASSLELGGGYAEQF. The full CDR3 protein reads CASSLELGGGYAEQFF. Complete variable domain (other parts from reference TRBV16 and TRBJ2-1): NAGVIQTPRHKVTGKGQEATLWCEPISGHSAVFWYRQTIVQGLEFLTYFRNQAPIDDSGMPKERFSAQMPNQSHSTLKIQSTQPQDSAVYLCASSLELGGGYAEQFFGPGTRLTVL.

Comment on this clone: The gene symbols are mouse symbols. The read falls 1 residue short of the CDR3 end, and the missing part is taken from the germline J gene. The V and J genes are TRBV29 and TRBJ1-2, with TRBD1 identical over 8 bases. With 3 bases clipped from V and 3 bases from J, the junction kept 6 bases outside the gene matches. Looked up from germline, CDR1 is MSHET and CDR2 is SYDVDS. This CDR3 is 15 amino acids long. The sequenced part of the CDR3 DNA is TGTGCTAGCAGTTTGAAACAGGGGGGGGACTCCGACTACACC. Amino acids: CASSLKQGGDSDYT. The CDR3, in full, reads CASSLKQGGDSDYTF.

As to this clone: The gene names here belong to mouse. The read gets to within 1 residue of the CDR3 end, and the germline J gene fills in the rest. The rearrangement uses TRBV26 and TRBJ2-5; TRBD2 matches 8 bases. CDR1 KGHPV and CDR2 FQNQEV come from the germline V gene (reference sequence). The CDR3 has 14 residues. V was clipped by 4 bases and J by 5 bases; unmatched bases: 5. The sequenced CDR3 bases are TGTGCCAGCAGTCCCACTGGGGGTAGAGACACCCAGTAC. Translated, it gives CASSPTGGRDTQY. The CDR3 in full is CASSPTGGRDTQYF.

Concerning this clone itself: Germline and junction disagree at one end, which may indicate a read error. The genes and germline here are from mouse. Coverage ceases 1 residue before the CDR3 finishes, and the germline J gene fills in the end. The chain is built from TRBV19 and TRBJ2-4, with 8 positions matching TRBD2. CDR3 length equals 16 residues. CDR1 is FNHDT, CDR2 SITEND, per germline (reference sequence). The CDR3 protein is CANSMWGGRRQNTLYF. CDR3 DNA, as far as it was read: TGTGCCAACAGTATGTGGGGGGGGAGGAGGCAAAACACCTTGTAC.

Notes on this clone: Any gene name here is a mouse gene name. The read halts 1 residue ahead of the CDR3 end, with the missing end drawn from the germline J gene. This chain connects TRBV3 to TRBJ2-4; TRBD1 is a possible D gene (5 bases). Germline V gene data show CDR1 as SNHLY and CDR2 as FYNGKV (reference sequence). The CDR3 sequence is 13 residues long. V lost 7 bases to trimming and J lost 1 base, with 9 bases between them. The DNA read from the CDR3 is TGTGCCAGCACCGACAGACGTCAAAACACCTTGTAC. This gives the protein CASTDRRQNTLY. The complete CDR3 protein is CASTDRRQNTLYF. Together with reference TRBV3 and TRBJ2-4, the CDR3 gives the full variable domain: GPKVLQIPSHQIIDMGQMVTLNCDPVSNHLYFYWYKQILGQQMEFLVNFYNGKVMEKSKLFKDQFSVERPDGSYFTLKIQPTALEDSAVYFCASTDRRQNTLYFGAGTRLSVL.

In regard to this clone: Gene names and germline match the mouse. The read ends 1 residue early relative to the CDR3; the germline J gene fills the gap. J is TRBJ1-4 and V is TRBV15; possibly TRBD1 for D (5 bases). Trimming pared 3 bases from V and 0 bases from J, leaving 8 bases between. CDR3 length equals 15 residues. Germline assignment: CDR1 SGHND and CDR2 FRSKSL. CDR3 in amino acids: CASSFGGISNERLFF. The DNA read from the CDR3 is TGTGCCAGCAGTTTTGGGGGAATTTCCAACGAAAGATTATTT.